Described below is a single T cell receptor (beta chain) sequence and its context. V lost 0 bases, J lost 0 bases, and 10 bases lay in between. The CDR3 has 16 residues. CDR1 is SGDLS, CDR2 YYNGEE, per germline. The data stem from a study of blood T cell repertoires in COVID-19. Study information: Both acute and convalescent COVID-19 samples were obtained from the United States, Italy and Spain.

Produced via immunoSEQ multiplex PCR; TCRdb's table is partial and in-frame only. Of 25,000 to 30,000 clones in the sample, approximately 88% were seen once. The chain is built from TRBV9 and TRBJ2-1, with D possibly matching TRBD2 (5 bases). Sample: peripheral blood. This TCR derives from a human donor in a cohort sampled during active COVID-19. CDR3 sequence (DNA): TGTGCCAGCAGCGTAGGGGCGGGCCCCTCCTACAATGAGCAGTTCTTC. Protein sequence: CASSVGAGPSYNEQFF.